This T cell receptor (beta chain) was observed in a study of beta chain features in type 1 diabetes (dated by TCRdb to 2016 to 2019). Describing the broader study: Mean age, gender distribution, total cell number and subset yield did not differ between patients and healthy donors. A total of roughly 100 million sorted cells were examined across all samples, and the number of cells per subset was strongly correlated with RNA yield. The study compared the TCRB repertoires of sorted circulating CD4+ T cell subsets in recently diagnosed type 1 diabetes patients with those in matched healthy donors. Regulatory and stem cell-like memory subsets were obtained from only 8 patients and about 8 healthy donors, while naive and central memory subsets were obtained from all 30 or so donors.

The germline V gene supplies CDR1 MDHEN and CDR2 SYDVKM. Including cysteine and phenylalanine, the CDR3 has 15 amino acids. Left in the record is the CDR3 DNA by itself, 45 bases read in frame from the first base. After removal of 4 bases from V and 6 bases from J, the junction retains 4 bases not matched to a gene. What the authors observed across the whole study: Patients with type 1 diabetes made fewer insertions and deleted more nucleotides at VDJ recombination sites, implying thymic rearrangement abnormalities. PCR might favor shorter templates, but patient and control samples were amplified and corrected together, so any skew would affect both groups equally. Because small numbers of individuals were included in the HLA sub-analyses, any influence of HLA type on TCRB rearrangement was left unresolved. Because cDNA was sequenced instead of genomic DNA, activated cells with high expression could be over-represented, although the groups did not differ in activation or CD3 levels. Naive, central memory and regulatory TCRB repertoires appeared more similar among patients than among healthy donors. In all four CD4+ subsets, TCRB CDR3 length was moderately but significantly shorter in type 1 diabetes patients.

This clone was observed a handful of times. There is no known antigen for this receptor. Base-call qualities are not available, and no considerably larger clone is one nucleotide away. The High Capacity cDNA Reverse Transcription Kit was used to reverse transcribe all of the isolated RNA, meaning that expressed TCRB transcripts were what got sequenced. Deep immunoSEQ sequencing was applied to naive, central memory and regulatory T cell samples, giving an average of about 3.57 million total reads per sample. Sorted cells were lysed in RLT buffer, and RNA was extracted using DNase-treated RNeasy Micro or Mini kits according to cell number. Each cell subset was processed on its own to prevent cross-contamination, while patient and healthy donor samples were processed together. TCRB sequences were amplified from cDNA with the immunoSEQ multiplex PCR, producing 87-bp fragments spanning the CDR3 region. Sequencing of the amplicons was performed on the Illumina HiSeq platform. On the study's bioinformatics: Synthetic template baselines were used to correct PCR bias computationally, reads within Hamming distance 2 were collapsed, and singletons that could not be merged were discarded. Reads were aligned against IMGT to assign V, D and J genes, CDR3 length and insertions or deletions at six rearrangement sites. Within each subset, clonotype counts were normalized to sorted cell number, and only after that were true diversity and Gini coefficients computed with the tcR R package. The overlap coefficient, calculated on TCRB nucleotide sequences, was used to quantify repertoire sharing. As a proxy for the pre-selection repertoire, out-of-frame TCRB sequences from naive cells were analyzed. TCRdb mirrors the immuneACCESS table, restricted to in-frame sequences. Some clones are absent from its copies; in checked studies, under half trace to an unresolved V gene, and the reason for the others is unknown. The V and J calls and clone size come from that table; D and trimming were worked out from the DNA. The sample includes 300,000 to 400,000 clones, with 13% observed a single time. The ten largest clones represent roughly 0.016% of the sample.

Each donor gave one peripheral blood draw, approximately 0.11 L on average, collected into heparinised tubes. Using a panel that included CD45RO, CCR7, CD25, CD127, CD95 and CD27, naive, central memory, regulatory and stem cell-like memory CD4+ T cells were sorted on a BD FACSAria II. Purity was above 98% for every sorted population. PBMCs were isolated immediately by Lymphoprep density gradient centrifugation and stained directly without culture. So that batch effects would be minimized, each experiment stained and sorted samples in pairs, pairing one healthy donor with one patient. The sample comprised naive CD4+ T cells from blood. The cell subset or site label on this specimen signifies: true naive CD4+ T cells. The TCR originated in a woman under 30 with type 1 diabetes. The chain links TRBV28 with TRBJ2-2; 11 junctional bases match TRBD1. CDR3 reads: CASSSPGQGAGELFF. The DNA sequence reads TGTGCCAGCAGTTCACCGGGACAGGGGGCCGGGGAGCTGTTTTTT.